The 4 T cell receptor beta chains below were found in one sample sequenced in a study of shared clonotypes between healthy human individuals. Repertoires were generated with immunoSEQ multiplex PCR, while TCRdb's copy carries only in-frame clones and drops some. The table includes more than 1 million clones, about 80% detected once. The sequenced material came from memory CD4+ T cells from PBMCs. Specified subset: CD45RA-negative fraction. The receptors shown here come from a man younger than 30 in good health. Some clones in this sample may be carry-over from other donors' samples.

This chain uses TRBV5-1 with TRBJ2-2; no definite D call. Trimming took 2 bases from V and 0 from J, leaving 5 bases between them. The CDR3 loop spans 14 amino acids. Germline V lookup: CDR1 SGHRS, CDR2 YFSETQ. The DNA of the CDR3 is TGCGCCAGCAGCTTTGGGACGAACACCGGGGAGCTGTTTTTT. Translating gives CASSFGTNTGELFF.

V and J are TRBV7-2 and TRBJ1-1, with a weak D call TRBD1 (5 bases). The CDR3 loop spans 13 amino acids. Germline-derived CDR1 and CDR2 are SGHTA and FQGNSA. The ends were cut back, 5 bases at V and 7 bases at J, with 14 bases in the middle. CDR3 loop: CASSRQQAGEAFF. CDR3 nucleotides: TGTGCCAGCAGCCGACAGCAGGCAGGTGAAGCTTTCTTT.

V usage is TRBV7-2 and J usage is TRBJ2-5; possible D gene TRBD2, 6 bases. CDR3 size: 13 residues. Germline assignment: CDR1 SGHTA and CDR2 FQGNSA. V was pared by 5 bases and J by 5 bases, with 12 bases between. The CDR3 DNA sequence: TGTGCCAGCAGCCGTGGGGGGAGGGAGACCCAGTACTTC. Translating it yields CASSRGGRETQYF.

The chain couples TRBV9 to TRBJ2-6, with 9 bases aligning to TRBD2. This CDR3 is 17 amino acids long. Trimming removed 5 bases from V and 1 base from J; junction bases left unmatched: 7. CDR1 is SGDLS and CDR2 is YYNGEE in the germline V gene. As DNA, the CDR3 is TGTGCCAGCAGTGAGTTAGCGGGAGTGTCTGGGGCCAACGTCCTGACTTTC. Protein sequence: CASSELAGVSGANVLTF.